These 32 T cell receptor beta chains were sequenced from one sample in a study of a mutant IDH1 vaccine in newly diagnosed glioma. The time point: week 35, safety follow-up. In the vaccine, a single dose held 300 ug of the mutant IDH1 20-mer peptide, along with topical imiquimod. Assay used: immunoSEQ multiplex PCR; TCRdb lists only in-frame clones, some missing. There are just under 70,000 clones in the sample; 84% occur only once, and 12% lies in the top ten. These receptors have no known antigen. The starting material was PBMCs, obtained from a glioma patient whose treatment included an IDH1 peptide vaccine. These receptors were collected from a man between 18 and 35 years old with glioma.

The chain carries TRBV28 and TRBJ2-7; maybe TRBD1 (5 bases). The CDR3 consists of 16 residues. Germline V CDR1 and CDR2: MDHEN, SYDVKM. The ends were cut back, 3 bases at V and 3 bases at J, with 18 bases in the middle. Here the CDR3 reads CASSFDAGILFYEQYF. The CDR3 coding sequence is TGTGCCAGCAGTTTTGACGCAGGGATCTTGTTCTACGAGCAGTACTTC.

The chain employs TRBV30 and TRBJ1-2; D not certain. V gave up 1 base and J gave up 7 bases, with 13 bases separating them. This CDR3 comprises 13 residues. The germline gives CDR1 GTSNPN, CDR2 SVGIG (reference sequence). The chain's CDR3 is CAWSAPPERGYTF. The CDR3 DNA is TGTGCCTGGAGTGCCCCCCCGGAACGTGGCTACACCTTC.

The V and J genes are TRBV5-8 and TRBJ2-1; 10 nucleotides align to TRBD2. V dropped 4 bases and J dropped 4; count of bases not matched to a gene: 5. Germline V gene lookup returns CDR1 SGHTS and CDR2 YDEGEE. The CDR3 consists of 15 residues. The CDR3 reads CASSLGLAVYNEQFF. Here the CDR3 DNA reads TGTGCCAGCAGCCTCGGACTAGCGGTGTACAATGAGCAGTTCTTC. Full variable domain (remainder filled in from reference TRBV5-8 and TRBJ2-1): EAGVTQSPTHLIKTRGQQATLRCSPISGHTSVYWYQQALGLGLQFLLWYDEGEERNRGNFPPRFSGRQFPNYSSELNVNALELEDSALYLCASSLGLAVYNEQFFGPGTRLTVL.

CDR3 DNA: TGCGCCAGCAGCCCGGACACCCTAAACTATGGCTACACCTTC. This translates into CASSPDTLNYGYTF. The chain has TRBV4-3 and TRBJ1-2; the D gene is possibly TRBD1 (5 bases). The CDR3 spans 14 residues. Germline CDR1 is LGHNA and CDR2 is YSLEER. Trimming took 4 bases from V and 2 from J, leaving 11 bases between them.

The sample holds a few counts of this clone. The chain combines TRBV18 with TRBJ1-5; D unresolved. Trimming pared 2 bases from V and 0 bases from J, leaving 11 bases between. Germline CDR1 and CDR2: KGHSH and LQKENI. There are 16 residues in the CDR3. CDR3 protein: CASSPREGYSNQPQHF. In nucleotides, the CDR3 is TGTGCCAGCTCACCAAGAGAAGGCTATAGCAATCAGCCCCAGCATTTT. The entire variable domain, with the rest obtained from reference TRBV18 and TRBJ1-5, is as follows: NAGVMQNPRHLVRRRGQEARLRCSPMKGHSHVYWYRQLPEEGLKFMVYLQKENIIDESGMPKERFSAEFPKEGPSILRIQQVVRGDSAAYFCASSPREGYSNQPQHFGDGTRLSIL.

The rearrangement links TRBV5-4 to TRBJ2-3; D is unresolved. V was shortened by 0 bases and J by 3 bases, with 8 bases between the two germline ends. Germline V gene data show CDR1 as SGHNT and CDR2 as YYREEE (reference sequence). The CDR3 extends over 14 amino acids. CDR3 coding DNA: TGTGCCAGCAGCTTGGCTTCGCAAACAGATACGCAGTATTTT. Translation gives CASSLASQTDTQYF.

The rearrangement links TRBV7-8 to TRBJ2-2; 9 nucleotides match TRBD2. The CDR3 spans 17 residues. The V segment lost 5 bases and the J segment 4 bases; nucleotides outside the gene matches: 11. Germline V lookup: CDR1 SGHVS, CDR2 FQNEAQ. CDR3 residues: CASSKPSWRGGTGELFF. The CDR3 nucleotides read TGTGCCAGCAGCAAACCTAGTTGGCGGGGGGGCACCGGGGAGCTGTTTTTT.

The rearrangement joins TRBV11-1 to TRBJ2-7; a weak D match, TRBD1 (6 bases). Germline CDR1 and CDR2: SGHAT and FQDESV (reference sequence). The CDR3 is made up of 14 amino acids. The V gene lost 1 base and the J gene lost 1 base, with 8 bases spanning the gap. The CDR3 loop is CASSLEQGSYEQYF. The CDR3 nucleotides read TGTGCCAGCAGCTTAGAACAGGGTTCCTACGAGCAGTACTTC.

J is TRBJ2-7 and V is TRBV4-1; 7 bases align to TRBD1. Germline loops: CDR1 MGHRA, CDR2 YSYEKL. V gave up 1 base and J gave up 2 bases; unmatched junction bases: 2. CDR3 size: 14 residues. The chain's CDR3 is CASSQADRAYEQYF. The CDR3 nucleotides read TGCGCCAGCAGCCAAGCAGACAGGGCCTACGAGCAGTACTTC.

This clone was seen a few times. The chain couples TRBV2 to TRBJ1-2, with D hard to call. Germline CDR1 is SNHLY and CDR2 is FYNNEI. This CDR3 contains 15 residues. Trimming cost V 6 bases and J 6 bases, with 20 bases left between them. The CDR3 is CASSLARETPHGYTF. CDR3 DNA: TGTGCCAGCAGCCTTGCCCGGGAGACCCCCCATGGCTACACCTTC. The complete variable domain, with remaining parts taken from reference TRBV2 and TRBJ1-2, reads EPEVTQTPSHQVTQMGQEVILRCVPISNHLYFYWYRQILGQKVEFLVSFYNNEISEKSEIFDDQFSVERPDGSNFTLKIRSTKLEDSAMYFCASSLARETPHGYTFGSGTRLTVV.

The CDR3 nucleotides are TGTGCCAGCAGCCAAGGGTCCCTAGACACTGAAGCTTTCTTT. Translated, it gives CASSQGSLDTEAFF. The rearrangement uses TRBV4-2 and TRBJ1-1; D unresolved. CDR3 length: 14 residues. Per the germline V gene, CDR1 is LGHNA and CDR2 is YNFKEQ. V dropped 1 base and J dropped 3 bases, with 9 bases sitting between them.

V is TRBV5-1 and J is TRBJ2-7; 9 bases line up with TRBD1. CDR1 and CDR2 from the germline V gene are SGHRS and YFSETQ. The CDR3 loop spans 14 amino acids. Unmatched junction bases numbered 5, after V lost 5 bases and J lost 2 bases. This chain's CDR3 is CASRAQGATYEQYF. DNA for the CDR3: TGCGCCAGCAGGGCACAGGGGGCAACCTACGAGCAGTACTTC.

The V gene is TRBV28, the J gene TRBJ2-7; no clear D gene. This CDR3 has 14 amino acids. V dropped 3 bases and J dropped 3 bases, with 12 bases sitting between them. Looked up from germline, CDR1 is MDHEN and CDR2 is SYDVKM. CDR3 protein: CASSLTRWDYEQYF. The CDR3 nucleotides are TGTGCCAGCAGTTTGACCCGATGGGACTACGAGCAGTACTTC.

The chain links TRBV7-9 to TRBJ1-1; D unclear. Trimming removed 1 base from V and 10 bases from J, with 10 bases in between. Germline-derived CDR1 and CDR2 are SEHNR and FQNEAQ (reference sequence). The CDR3 has 12 amino acids. The CDR3 sequence is CASSLDFRGAFF. CDR3 nucleotides: TGTGCCAGCAGCTTAGATTTTAGAGGAGCTTTCTTT. The variable domain in full, with the rest retrieved from reference TRBV7-9 and TRBJ1-1, is DTGVSQNPRHKITKRGQNVTFRCDPISEHNRLYWYRQTLGQGPEFLTYFQNEAQLEKSRLLSDRFSAERPKGSFSTLEIQRTEQGDSAMYLCASSLDFRGAFFGQGTRLTVV.

This clone was seen only a few times. The chain combines TRBV30 with TRBJ1-5; D perhaps matches TRBD1 (6 bases). Trimming removed 2 bases from V and 0 bases from J, with 17 bases in between. The length of the CDR3 is 17 residues. CDR1 and CDR2 from the germline V gene are GTSNPN and SVGIG (reference sequence). CDR3 bases: TGTGCCTGGAGTCCCCAGCGGGGGCCGTATAGCAATCAGCCCCAGCATTTT. Its translation: CAWSPQRGPYSNQPQHF.

This clone was seen a handful of times. This sequence joins TRBV28 and TRBJ2-7, with D tentatively TRBD1 (6 bases). Germline CDR1 is MDHEN and CDR2 is SYDVKM. Trimming left V 3 bases short and J 2 bases short, with 11 bases between. The CDR3 contains 14 residues. The chain's CDR3 is CASSFEDRTYEQYF. DNA of the CDR3: TGTGCCAGCAGTTTTGAGGACAGAACCTACGAGCAGTACTTC.

This clone showed up just once. The chain couples TRBV7-9 to TRBJ1-6; no clear D. V was pared by 5 bases and J by 10 bases, with 18 bases between. CDR1 SEHNR and CDR2 FQNEAQ come from the germline V gene (reference sequence). The CDR3 is 15 residues long. CDR3 region: CASSARRHAGSPLHF. CDR3 nucleotides: TGTGCCAGCAGCGCGAGGCGGCACGCCGGGTCACCCCTCCACTTT.

The V and J genes are TRBV18 and TRBJ2-3; possible D gene TRBD2, 6 bases. The ends were cut back, 3 bases at V and 1 base at J, with 20 bases in the middle. This CDR3 contains 18 residues. Germline loops: CDR1 KGHSH, CDR2 LQKENI. This CDR3 reads CASSPPFGGEAGTDTQYF. In nucleotides, the CDR3 is TGTGCCAGCTCACCCCCGTTCGGGGGAGAAGCGGGCACAGATACGCAGTATTTT.

The genes are TRBV19 and TRBJ1-4; perhaps TRBD1 as D (6 bases). Germline CDR1 LNHDA, CDR2 SQIVND (reference sequence). V lost 5 bases to trimming and J lost 8 bases, with 12 bases between them. This CDR3 spans 13 amino acids. CDR3 in DNA: TGTGCCAGTAGTTGGGACACTCCCGAAAAACTGTTTTTT. Amino acids: CASSWDTPEKLFF.

The rearrangement uses TRBV29-1 and TRBJ1-5, with D maybe TRBD1 (5 bases). V was shortened by 7 bases and J by 7 bases, with 23 bases between the two germline ends. The germline CDR1 and CDR2 sequences are SQVTM and ANQGSEA. The CDR3 extends over 15 amino acids. The CDR3 loop is CSAPSDKGLDQPQHF. CDR3 nucleotide sequence: TGCAGCGCCCCGTCGGACAAAGGGCTCGACCAGCCCCAGCATTTT. The complete variable domain, with remaining parts taken from reference TRBV29-1 and TRBJ1-5, reads SAVISQKPSRDICQRGTSLTIQCQVDSQVTMMFWYRQQPGQSLTLIATANQGSEATYESGFVIDKFPISRPNLTFSTLTVSNMSPEDSSIYLCSAPSDKGLDQPQHFGDGTRLSIL.

The CDR3 here is CATSTWGPLNTEAFF. The CDR3 DNA reads as TGTGCCACCAGCACCTGGGGCCCTTTGAACACTGAAGCTTTCTTT. V usage is TRBV15 and J usage is TRBJ1-1; possible D gene TRBD1, 5 bases. CDR1 and CDR2 from the germline V gene are LNHNV and YYDKDF (reference sequence). Trimming removed 4 bases from V and 0 bases from J, with 12 bases in between. The CDR3 covers 15 residues.

This chain links TRBV4-2 with TRBJ2-7; D might be TRBD2 (5 bases). Germline V gene lookup returns CDR1 LGHNA and CDR2 YNFKEQ. The CDR3 loop spans 15 amino acids. The germline V and J ends were trimmed by 0 bases and 1 base, with 10 bases remaining between them. The CDR3 coding sequence is TGTGCCAGCAGCCAAGAATGGGGAGAATCCTACGAGCAGTACTTC. This encodes CASSQEWGESYEQYF.

The V gene is TRBV6-1, the J gene TRBJ1-3; a possible D gene is TRBD1 (5 bases). The length of the CDR3 is 14 residues. Between the trimmed V and J ends, which lost 2 bases and 4 bases, there was a span of 9 bases. In germline, CDR1 is MNHNS, CDR2 SASEGT. CDR3 amino acids: CASSERGRGNTIYF. The DNA of the CDR3 is TGTGCCAGCAGTGAAAGGGGTCGCGGAAACACCATATATTTT.

This clone has more than one count but fewer than ten. The chain uses TRBV6-1 and TRBJ1-3; D gene unclear. The CDR3 totals 13 residues. V lost 6 bases to trimming and J lost 7 bases, with 13 bases between them. The germline V gene has CDR1 MNHNS and CDR2 SASEGT. The CDR3 sequence: CASSVETRNTIYF. Written as DNA, the CDR3 is TGTGCCAGCAGCGTCGAGACTCGTAACACCATATATTTT.

This chain uses TRBV5-1 with TRBJ2-1; D is possibly TRBD1 (5 bases). CDR1 and CDR2 (germline): SGHRS, YFSETQ. Between the trimmed V and J ends, which lost 5 bases and 8 bases, there was a span of 5 bases. The CDR3 sequence is 10 residues long. In nucleotides, the CDR3 is TGCGCCAGCAGGGGGCATGAGCAGTTCTTC. Translating it yields CASRGHEQFF.

J is TRBJ1-2 and V is TRBV5-1, with D perhaps matching TRBD1 (6 bases). The CDR3 is 14 residues long. Trimming shortened V by 4 bases and J by 8 bases, and 18 bases separated the two germline ends. Germline V gene lookup returns CDR1 SGHRS and CDR2 YFSETQ. The CDR3 bases are TGCGCCAGCAGCCTTAACACAGGGTTTCAGGGCTACACCTTC. Its protein product is CASSLNTGFQGYTF. The whole variable domain, filled in from reference TRBV5-1 and TRBJ1-2, reads KAGVTQTPRYLIKTRGQQVTLSCSPISGHRSVSWYQQTPGQGLQFLFEYFSETQRNKGNFPGRFSGRQFSNSRSEMNVSTLELGDSALYLCASSLNTGFQGYTFGSGTRLTVV.

V and J are TRBV7-2 and TRBJ1-4; D unresolved. The CDR3 spans 16 residues. The ends were cut back, 5 bases at V and 4 bases at J, with 17 bases in the middle. CDR1 and CDR2 from the germline V gene are SGHTA and FQGNSA. The DNA for the CDR3 is TGTGCCAGCAGCAGACTGGGCGGTGTACTTAATGAAAAACTGTTTTTT. This sequence encodes CASSRLGGVLNEKLFF.

The V gene is TRBV25-1, the J gene TRBJ1-1, with D possibly being TRBD1 (5 bases). This CDR3 comprises 13 residues. The germline V gene has CDR1 MGHDK and CDR2 SYGVNS. Trimming took off 7 bases at V and 1 base at J, with 10 bases between the two ends. The CDR3 protein is CASTAGPNTEAFF. For the CDR3, the DNA is TGTGCCAGCACCGCAGGGCCGAACACTGAAGCTTTCTTT.

The gene calls are TRBV29-1 and TRBJ2-6; D may be TRBD1 (5 bases). The V end lost 0 bases, the J end lost 2 bases, and 11 bases lay between the germline ends. Germline assignment: CDR1 SQVTM and CDR2 ANQGSEA. This CDR3 spans 16 amino acids. The CDR3 loop is CSVEDSQGPGANVLTF. In DNA, the CDR3 is TGCAGCGTTGAAGATTCCCAGGGCCCTGGGGCCAACGTCCTGACTTTC.

The V gene is TRBV30, the J gene TRBJ1-6, with unresolved D. Between the trimmed V and J ends, which lost 2 bases and 5 bases, there was a span of 10 bases. Germline loops: CDR1 GTSNPN, CDR2 SVGIG (reference sequence). There are 14 residues in the CDR3. The CDR3 DNA reads TGTGCCTGGAGTCGGGGAACCGATAATTCACCCCTCCACTTT. Translating gives CAWSRGTDNSPLHF.

This chain connects TRBV6-5 to TRBJ2-5; perhaps TRBD2 as D (6 bases). This CDR3 contains 13 residues. Trimming left V 7 bases short and J 2 bases short, with 11 bases between. Germline V gene data show CDR1 as MNHEY and CDR2 as SVGAGI. In DNA, the CDR3 is TGTGCCAGCACCGACCGGGGGCAAGAGACCCAGTACTTC. This encodes CASTDRGQETQYF.

This chain uses TRBV2 with TRBJ1-4, with D unresolved. Trimming took off 7 bases at V and 0 bases at J, with 12 bases between the two ends. CDR3 length: 15 amino acids. Germline assignment: CDR1 SNHLY and CDR2 FYNNEI. Here the CDR3 reads CASKRAFATNEKLFF. CDR3 in DNA: TGTGCCAGCAAGAGAGCTTTTGCAACTAATGAAAAACTGTTTTTT. Complete variable domain (other parts from reference TRBV2 and TRBJ1-4): EPEVTQTPSHQVTQMGQEVILRCVPISNHLYFYWYRQILGQKVEFLVSFYNNEISEKSEIFDDQFSVERPDGSNFTLKIRSTKLEDSAMYFCASKRAFATNEKLFFGSGTQLSVL.